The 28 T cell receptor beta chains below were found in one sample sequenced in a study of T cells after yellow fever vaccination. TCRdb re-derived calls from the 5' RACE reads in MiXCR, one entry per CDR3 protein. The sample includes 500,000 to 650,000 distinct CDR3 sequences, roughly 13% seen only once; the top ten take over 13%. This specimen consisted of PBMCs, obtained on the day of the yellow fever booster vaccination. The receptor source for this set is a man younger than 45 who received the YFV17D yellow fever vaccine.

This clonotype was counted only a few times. CDR3 in DNA: TGTGCCAGCAGCTTAGAGGCGGGGTCAGACTACGAGCAGTACTTC. Translating it yields CASSLEAGSDYEQYF. The chain uses TRBV5-4 and TRBJ2-7, with D possibly being TRBD2 (6 bases). Trimming removed 2 bases at V and 3 bases at J, with 15 bases between. The CDR3 sequence is 15 residues long. In germline, CDR1 is SGHNT, CDR2 YYREEE (reference sequence). The full variable domain, with the rest looked up from reference TRBV5-4 and TRBJ2-7, is ETGVTQSPTHLIKTRGQQVTLRCSSQSGHNTVSWYQQALGQGPQFIFQYYREEENGRGNFPPRFSGLQFPNYSSELNVNALELDDSALYLCASSLEAGSDYEQYFGPGTRLTVT.

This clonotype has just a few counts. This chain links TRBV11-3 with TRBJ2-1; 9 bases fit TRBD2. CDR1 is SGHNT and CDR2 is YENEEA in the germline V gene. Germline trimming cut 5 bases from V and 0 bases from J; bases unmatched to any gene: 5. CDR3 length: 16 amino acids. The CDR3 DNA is TGTGCCAGCAGCCGTAATAGCGGGAGCTCCTACAATGAGCAGTTCTTC. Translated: CASSRNSGSSYNEQFF.

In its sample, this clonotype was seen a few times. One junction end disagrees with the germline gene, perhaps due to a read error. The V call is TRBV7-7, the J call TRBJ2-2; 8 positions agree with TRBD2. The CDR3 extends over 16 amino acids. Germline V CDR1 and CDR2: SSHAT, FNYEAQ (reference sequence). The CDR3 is CASSPASGRFTGELFF. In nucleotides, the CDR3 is TGTGCTAGCAGCCCCGCCAGCGGGAGATTTACCGGGGAGCTGTTTTTT.

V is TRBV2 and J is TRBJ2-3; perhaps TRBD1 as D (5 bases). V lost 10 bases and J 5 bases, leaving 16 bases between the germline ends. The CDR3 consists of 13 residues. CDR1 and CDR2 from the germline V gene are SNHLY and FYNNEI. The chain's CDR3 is CATRRAVVDTQYF. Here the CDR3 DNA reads TGTGCCACACGCAGGGCGGTGGTAGATACGCAGTATTTT.

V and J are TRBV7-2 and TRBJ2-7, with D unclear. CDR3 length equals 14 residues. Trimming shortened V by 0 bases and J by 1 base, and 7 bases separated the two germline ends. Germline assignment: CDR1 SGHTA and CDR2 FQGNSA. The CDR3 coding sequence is TGTGCCAGCAGCTTAGCTGCTTTTTCCTACGAGCAGTACTTC. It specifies CASSLAAFSYEQYF. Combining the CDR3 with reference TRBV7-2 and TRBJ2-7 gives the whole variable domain GAGVSQSPSNKVTEKGKDVELRCDPISGHTALYWYRQSLGQGLEFLIYFQGNSAPDKSGLPSDRFSAERTGGSVSTLTIQRTQQEDSAVYLCASSLAAFSYEQYFGPGTRLTVT.

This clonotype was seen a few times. The CDR3 coding sequence is TGTGCCAGCACCGCCCTTCGGGGGAATCAGCCCCAGCATTTT. Encoded protein: CASTALRGNQPQHF. The chain combines TRBV12-3 or TRBV12-4 with TRBJ1-5; TRBD1 might be the D (5 bases). CDR3 length: 14 amino acids. V lost 7 bases and J 4 bases, leaving 14 bases between the germline ends.

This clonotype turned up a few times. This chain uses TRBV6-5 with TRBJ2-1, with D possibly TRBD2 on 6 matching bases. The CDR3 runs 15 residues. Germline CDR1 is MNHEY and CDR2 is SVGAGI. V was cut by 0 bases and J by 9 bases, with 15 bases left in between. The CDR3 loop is CASSYSNAGRVEQFF. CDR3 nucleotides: TGTGCCAGCAGTTACTCGAATGCGGGAAGGGTTGAGCAGTTCTTC.

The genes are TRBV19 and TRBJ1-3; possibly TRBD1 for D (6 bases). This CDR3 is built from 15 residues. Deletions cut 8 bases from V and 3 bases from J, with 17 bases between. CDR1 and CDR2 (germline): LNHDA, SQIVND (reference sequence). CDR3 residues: CASEARTGYGNTIYF. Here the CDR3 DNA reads TGTGCCAGTGAAGCGAGAACAGGGTATGGAAACACCATATATTTT.

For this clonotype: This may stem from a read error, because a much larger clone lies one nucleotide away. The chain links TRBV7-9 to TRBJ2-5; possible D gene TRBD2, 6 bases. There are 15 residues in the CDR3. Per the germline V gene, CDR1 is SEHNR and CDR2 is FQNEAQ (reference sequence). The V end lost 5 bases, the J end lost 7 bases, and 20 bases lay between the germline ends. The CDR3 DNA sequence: TGTGCCAGCAGCCGGGGACTCAATAAGGCCGCGACCCAGTACTTC. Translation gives CASSRGLNKAATQYF.

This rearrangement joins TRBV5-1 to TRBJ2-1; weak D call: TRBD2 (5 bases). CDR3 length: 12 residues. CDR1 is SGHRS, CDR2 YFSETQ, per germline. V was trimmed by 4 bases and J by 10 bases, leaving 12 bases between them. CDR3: CASSQTTSEQFF. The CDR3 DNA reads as TGCGCCAGCAGCCAGACTACCTCCGAGCAGTTCTTC.

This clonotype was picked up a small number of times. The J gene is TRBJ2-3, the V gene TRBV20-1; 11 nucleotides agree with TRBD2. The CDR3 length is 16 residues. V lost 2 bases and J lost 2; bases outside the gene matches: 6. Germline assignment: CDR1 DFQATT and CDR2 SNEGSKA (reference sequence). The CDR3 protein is CSARSVSGRVTDTQYF. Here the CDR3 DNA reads TGCAGTGCTAGATCGGTTAGCGGGAGGGTCACAGATACGCAGTATTTT.

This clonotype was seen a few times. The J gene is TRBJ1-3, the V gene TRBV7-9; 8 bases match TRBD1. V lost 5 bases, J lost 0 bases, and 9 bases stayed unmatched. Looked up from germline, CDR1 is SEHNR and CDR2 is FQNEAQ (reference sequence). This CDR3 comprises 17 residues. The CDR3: CASSPRTGKTSGNTIYF. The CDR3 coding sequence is TGTGCCAGCAGCCCTAGGACAGGGAAGACCTCTGGAAACACCATATATTTT.

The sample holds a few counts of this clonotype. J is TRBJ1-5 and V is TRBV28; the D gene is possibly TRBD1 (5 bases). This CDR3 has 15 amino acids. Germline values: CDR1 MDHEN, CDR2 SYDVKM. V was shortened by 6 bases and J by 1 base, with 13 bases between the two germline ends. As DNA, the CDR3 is TGTGCCAGCAGACCTACAGGTATCAGCAATCAGCCCCAGCATTTT. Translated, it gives CASRPTGISNQPQHF.

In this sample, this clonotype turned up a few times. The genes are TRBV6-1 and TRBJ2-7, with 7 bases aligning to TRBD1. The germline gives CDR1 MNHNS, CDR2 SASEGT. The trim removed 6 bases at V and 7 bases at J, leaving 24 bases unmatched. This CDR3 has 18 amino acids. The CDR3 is CASRAPSGQGVSVFEQYF. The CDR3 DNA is TGTGCCAGCAGGGCCCCCTCCGGGCAGGGGGTGAGTGTTTTTGAGCAGTACTTC.

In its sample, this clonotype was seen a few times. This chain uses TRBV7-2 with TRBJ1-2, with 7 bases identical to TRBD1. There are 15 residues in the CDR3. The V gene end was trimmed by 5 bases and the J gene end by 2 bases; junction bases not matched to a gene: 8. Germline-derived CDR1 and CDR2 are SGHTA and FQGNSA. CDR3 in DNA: TGTGCCAGCAGCGTGTCCGGGACAGAGAACTATGGCTACACCTTC. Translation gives CASSVSGTENYGYTF.

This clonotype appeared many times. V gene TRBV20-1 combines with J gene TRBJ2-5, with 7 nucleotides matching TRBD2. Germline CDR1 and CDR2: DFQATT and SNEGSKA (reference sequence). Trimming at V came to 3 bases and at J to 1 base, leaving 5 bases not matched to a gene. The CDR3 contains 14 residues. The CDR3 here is CSARGGGLQETQYF. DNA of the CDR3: TGCAGTGCTAGGGGGGGGGGACTCCAAGAGACCCAGTACTTC.

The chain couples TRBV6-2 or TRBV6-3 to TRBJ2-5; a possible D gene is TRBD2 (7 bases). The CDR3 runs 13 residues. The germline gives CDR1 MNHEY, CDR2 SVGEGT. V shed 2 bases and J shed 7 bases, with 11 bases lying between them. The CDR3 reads CASSYGQRGTQYF. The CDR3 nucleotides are TGTGCCAGCAGTTACGGACAGCGGGGGACCCAGTACTTC.

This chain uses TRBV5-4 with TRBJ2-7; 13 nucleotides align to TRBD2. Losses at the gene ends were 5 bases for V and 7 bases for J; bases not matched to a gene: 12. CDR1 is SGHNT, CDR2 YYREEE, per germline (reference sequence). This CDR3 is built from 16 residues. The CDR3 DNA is TGTGCCAGCAGTCATCTGGGGACTAGCGGGATGGGTGAGCAGTACTTC. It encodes CASSHLGTSGMGEQYF.

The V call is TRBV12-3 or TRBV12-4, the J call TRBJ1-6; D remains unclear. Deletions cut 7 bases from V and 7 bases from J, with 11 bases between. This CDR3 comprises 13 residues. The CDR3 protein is CASTGEGNSPLHF. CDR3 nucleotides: TGTGCCAGCACCGGTGAGGGAAATTCACCCCTCCACTTT.

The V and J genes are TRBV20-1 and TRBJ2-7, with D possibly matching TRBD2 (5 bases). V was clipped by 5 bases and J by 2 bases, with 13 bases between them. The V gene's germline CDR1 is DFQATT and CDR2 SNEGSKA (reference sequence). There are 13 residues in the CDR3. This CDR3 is CSACLSEAYEQYF. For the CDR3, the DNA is TGCAGTGCTTGTTTGTCGGAGGCCTACGAGCAGTACTTC.

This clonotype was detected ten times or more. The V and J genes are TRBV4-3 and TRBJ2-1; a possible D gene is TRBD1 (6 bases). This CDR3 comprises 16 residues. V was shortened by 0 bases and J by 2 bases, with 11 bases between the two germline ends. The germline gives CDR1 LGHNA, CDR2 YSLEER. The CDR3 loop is CASSQDRRTAYNEQFF. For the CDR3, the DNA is TGCGCCAGCAGCCAAGATCGAAGGACAGCCTACAATGAGCAGTTCTTC.

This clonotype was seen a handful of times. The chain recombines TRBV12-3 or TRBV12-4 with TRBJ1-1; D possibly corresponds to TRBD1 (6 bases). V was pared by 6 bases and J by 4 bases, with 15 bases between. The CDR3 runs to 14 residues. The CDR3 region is CASRLLSGATEAFF. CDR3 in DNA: TGTGCCAGCAGGCTCCTCTCAGGGGCCACTGAAGCTTTCTTT.

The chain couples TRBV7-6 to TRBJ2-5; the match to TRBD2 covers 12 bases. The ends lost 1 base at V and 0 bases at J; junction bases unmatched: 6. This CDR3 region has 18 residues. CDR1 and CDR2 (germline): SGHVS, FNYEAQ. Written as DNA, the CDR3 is TGTGCCAGCAGCTTAGTAGCTAGCGGGAGGGGGTACCAAGAGACCCAGTACTTC. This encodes CASSLVASGRGYQETQYF.

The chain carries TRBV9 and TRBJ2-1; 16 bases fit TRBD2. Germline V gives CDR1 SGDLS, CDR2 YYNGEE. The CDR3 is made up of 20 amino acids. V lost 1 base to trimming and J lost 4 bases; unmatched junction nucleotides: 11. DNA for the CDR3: TGTGCCAGCAGCGTAAAGGGAGGGACTAGCGGGAGGGCCACTTACAATGAGCAGTTCTTC. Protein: CASSVKGGTSGRATYNEQFF.

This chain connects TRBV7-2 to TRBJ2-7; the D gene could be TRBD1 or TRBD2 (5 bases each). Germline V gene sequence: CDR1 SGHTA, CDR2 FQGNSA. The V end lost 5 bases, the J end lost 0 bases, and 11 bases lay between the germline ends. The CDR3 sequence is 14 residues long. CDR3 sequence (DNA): TGTGCCAGCAGCCACCGGGACGGCTCCTACGAGCAGTACTTC. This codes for CASSHRDGSYEQYF.

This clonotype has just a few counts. The CDR3 nucleotides are TGTGCCAGTCGGCGGGAGGGGATTGTCTACAATGAGCAGTTCTTC. This sequence encodes CASRREGIVYNEQFF. The J gene is TRBJ2-1, the V gene TRBV2, with 9 bases fitting TRBD2. V lost 9 bases, J lost 3 bases, and 9 bases stayed unmatched. The CDR3 runs 15 residues. Germline CDR1 is SNHLY and CDR2 is FYNNEI.

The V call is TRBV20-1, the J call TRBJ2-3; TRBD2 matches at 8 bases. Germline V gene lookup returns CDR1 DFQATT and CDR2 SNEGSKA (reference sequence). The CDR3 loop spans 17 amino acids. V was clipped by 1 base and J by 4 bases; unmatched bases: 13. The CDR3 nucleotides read TGCAGTGCTAGAGTTCCTCCTATAGCGGGACCTTCAGATACGCAGTATTTT. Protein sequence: CSARVPPIAGPSDTQYF.

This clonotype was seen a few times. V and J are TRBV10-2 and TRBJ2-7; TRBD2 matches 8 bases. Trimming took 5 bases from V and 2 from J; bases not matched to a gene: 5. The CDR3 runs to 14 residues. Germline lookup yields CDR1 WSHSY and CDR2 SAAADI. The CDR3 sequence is CASSSGGTTYEQYF. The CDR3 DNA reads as TGCGCCAGCAGTAGCGGGGGAACGACCTACGAGCAGTACTTC.